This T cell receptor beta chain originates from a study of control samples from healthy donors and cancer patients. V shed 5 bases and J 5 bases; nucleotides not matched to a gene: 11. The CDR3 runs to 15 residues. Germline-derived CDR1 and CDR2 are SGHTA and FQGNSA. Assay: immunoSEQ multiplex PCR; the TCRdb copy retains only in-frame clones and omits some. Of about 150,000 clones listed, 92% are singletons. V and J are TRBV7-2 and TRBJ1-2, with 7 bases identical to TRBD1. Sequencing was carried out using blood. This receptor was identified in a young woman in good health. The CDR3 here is CASSGARGAQYGYTF. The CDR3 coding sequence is TGTGCCAGCAGCGGAGCCAGGGGGGCCCAATATGGCTACACCTTC. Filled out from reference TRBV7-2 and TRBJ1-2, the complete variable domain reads GAGVSQSPSNKVTEKGKDVELRCDPISGHTALYWYRQSLGQGLEFLIYFQGNSAPDKSGLPSDRFSAERTGGSVSTLTIQRTQQEDSAVYLCASSGARGAQYGYTFGSGTRLTVV.